This TCR beta chain was found in a study of T-cell reconstitution after alpha-beta-depleted transplantation in children. Study-wide findings and caveats: After transplant, at about two months, alpha-beta T cells were reportedly derived from several hundred expanded graft clones.

Unique molecular identifiers were incorporated when the TCRbeta library was constructed. TCRdb independently ran MiXCR on the PCR reads; one entry per CDR3 protein. The sample contains fewer than 700,000 distinct CDR3 sequences, more than 20% of which appear only once. For this clonotype: What it binds is not known.

CDR1 KGHSH and CDR2 LQKENI come from the germline V gene. The length of the CDR3 is 15 residues. V shed 0 bases, J shed 6 bases, and the junction held 5 bases outside the gene matches. The sequence derives from a boy younger than two who had a stem cell transplant for acute myeloid leukemia, so the T cells may come from the graft donor. V gene TRBV18 combines with J gene TRBJ2-3, with 8 bases lining up with TRBD2. The material was PBMCs, mostly from graft donor cells, obtained 360 days after TCRalphabeta/CD19-depleted stem cell transplant. The CDR3 coding sequence is TGTGCCAGCTCACCACCCGAGCGGGGGTTTGATACGCAGTATTTT. Encoded protein: CASSPPERGFDTQYF.